This T cell receptor beta chain derives from a study of T cells after yellow fever vaccination. Study-wide results and caveats: Some clonotypes were seen in both the CD4 and the CD8 compartments. These made up a small share and likely arose from convergent recombination.

This clonotype came up many times. What it binds is unknown. This CDR3 has 12 residues. The germline V and J ends were trimmed by 1 base and 7 bases, with 7 bases remaining between them. Looked up from germline, CDR1 is SGHTA and CDR2 is FQGNSA. The study made its TCR cDNA through 5'RACE template switching. That step introduced a universal primer site along with UMIs. In TCRdb, the 5' RACE reads were re-called with MiXCR into one record per CDR3 protein. The sample contains hundreds of thousands of distinct CDR3 sequences, approximately 13% of which appear only once. The V and J genes are TRBV7-2 and TRBJ2-5; tentatively, D is TRBD2 (5 bases). The TCR was taken from a young man who received the YFV17D yellow fever vaccine. The sequenced sample was PBMCs, obtained on the day of the yellow fever booster vaccination. This CDR3 reads CASSLEAGTQYF. The CDR3 DNA sequence: TGTGCCAGCAGCTTAGAGGCGGGGACCCAGTACTTC. Together with reference TRBV7-2 and TRBJ2-5, the CDR3 gives the full variable domain: GAGVSQSPSNKVTEKGKDVELRCDPISGHTALYWYRQSLGQGLEFLIYFQGNSAPDKSGLPSDRFSAERTGGSVSTLTIQRTQQEDSAVYLCASSLEAGTQYFGPGTRLLVL.